The 4 T cell receptor beta chains below were found in one sample sequenced in a study of CXCR3-negative and CXCR3-positive naive CD8 T cells. The method, 5' RACE with UMI labels, was used to prepare the TRB cDNA libraries. TCRdb re-called the 5' RACE reads and shows each CDR3 protein once, DNA omitted. The sample totals thousands of distinct CDR3 sequences. Specimen: naive CXCR3- CD8+ T cells from blood. Subset of the sample: CD45RO-CCR7+CD27+CD95- naive CD8+ T cells lacking CXCR3 (TNR3-). The receptor source for this set is a human donor in good health. Some clones in this sample may be carry-over from other donors' samples.

The genes are TRBV25-1 and TRBJ2-3. Germline V gives CDR1 MGHDK, CDR2 SYGVNS. The CDR3 spans 11 residues. The CDR3 here is CASSVGDTQYF.

The genes are TRBV20-1 and TRBJ2-7; TCRdb returns TRBD1, unconfirmable since there is no DNA. Germline assignment: CDR1 DFQATT and CDR2 SNEGSKA (reference sequence). The CDR3 extends over 15 amino acids. The CDR3 loop is CSANPRDRVLYEQYF.

According to its frequency, this clonotype is medium-sized. The chain joins TRBV4-3 to TRBJ2-1; TCRdb lists TRBD2, though no DNA is available to test this call. CDR3 length: 15 residues. CDR1 LGHNA and CDR2 YSLEER come from the germline V gene. This CDR3 is CASSQPPAGDNEQFF.

Frequency places this clonotype as medium-sized. The chain recombines TRBV21-1 with TRBJ2-1; TCRdb selects TRBD2, and the lack of DNA leaves this call unchecked. TRBV21-1 is reported as a pseudogene. The CDR3 spans 19 residues. The CDR3 sequence is CASSKALGPATSPEGEQFF.